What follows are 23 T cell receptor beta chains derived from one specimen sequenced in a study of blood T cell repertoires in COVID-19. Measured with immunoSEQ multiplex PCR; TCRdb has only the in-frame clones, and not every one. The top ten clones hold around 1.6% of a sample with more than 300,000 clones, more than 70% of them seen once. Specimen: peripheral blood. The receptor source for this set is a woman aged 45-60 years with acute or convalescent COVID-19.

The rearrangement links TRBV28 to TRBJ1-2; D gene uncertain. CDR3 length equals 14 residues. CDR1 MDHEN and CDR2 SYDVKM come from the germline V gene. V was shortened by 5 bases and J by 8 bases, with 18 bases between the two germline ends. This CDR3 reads CASSPTLRVSGYTF. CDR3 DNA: TGTGCCAGCAGTCCCACCCTCCGGGTAAGCGGCTACACCTTC.

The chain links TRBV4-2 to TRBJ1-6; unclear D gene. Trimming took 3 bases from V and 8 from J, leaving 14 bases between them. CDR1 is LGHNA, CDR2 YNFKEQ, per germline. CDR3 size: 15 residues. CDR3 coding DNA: TGTGCCAGCAGCCACCGGGAGAGCTTTGATTCACCCCTCCACTTT. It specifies CASSHRESFDSPLHF.

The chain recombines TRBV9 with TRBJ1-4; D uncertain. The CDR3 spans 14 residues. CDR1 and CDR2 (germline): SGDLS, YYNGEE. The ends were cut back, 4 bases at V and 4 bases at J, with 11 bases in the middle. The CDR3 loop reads CASSPSGSNEKLFF. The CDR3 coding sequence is TGTGCCAGCAGCCCATCCGGTAGTAATGAAAAACTGTTTTTT.

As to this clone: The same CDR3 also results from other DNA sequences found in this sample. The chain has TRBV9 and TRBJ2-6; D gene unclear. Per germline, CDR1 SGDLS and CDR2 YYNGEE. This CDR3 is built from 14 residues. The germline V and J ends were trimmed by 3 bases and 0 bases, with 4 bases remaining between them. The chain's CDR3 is CASSAPSGANVLTF. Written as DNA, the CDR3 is TGTGCCAGCAGCGCTCCCTCTGGGGCCAACGTCCTGACTTTC.

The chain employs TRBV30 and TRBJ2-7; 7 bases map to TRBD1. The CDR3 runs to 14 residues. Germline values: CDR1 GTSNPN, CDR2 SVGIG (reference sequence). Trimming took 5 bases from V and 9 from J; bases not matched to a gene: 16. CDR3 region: CAWGRGGAVRGQYF. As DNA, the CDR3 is TGTGCCTGGGGTCGAGGGGGCGCCGTACGCGGGCAGTACTTC.

The CDR3 here is CAKTLRGWETQYF. The CDR3 DNA follows: TGTGCCAAGACCCTCAGGGGGTGGGAGACCCAGTACTTC. V and J are TRBV19 and TRBJ2-5, with 7 bases fitting TRBD1. CDR1 LNHDA and CDR2 SQIVND come from the germline V gene (reference sequence). Trimming took 10 bases from V and 5 from J; bases not matched to a gene: 10. This CDR3 contains 13 residues.

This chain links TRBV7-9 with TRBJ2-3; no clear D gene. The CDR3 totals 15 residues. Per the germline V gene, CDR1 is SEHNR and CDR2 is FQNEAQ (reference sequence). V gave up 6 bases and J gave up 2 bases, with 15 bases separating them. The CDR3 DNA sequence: TGTGCCAGCAGACCGTGGGCAGAAGACACAGATACGCAGTATTTT. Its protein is CASRPWAEDTDTQYF. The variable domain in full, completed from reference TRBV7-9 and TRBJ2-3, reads DTGVSQNPRHKITKRGQNVTFRCDPISEHNRLYWYRQTLGQGPEFLTYFQNEAQLEKSRLLSDRFSAERPKGSFSTLEIQRTEQGDSAMYLCASRPWAEDTDTQYFGPGTRLTVL.

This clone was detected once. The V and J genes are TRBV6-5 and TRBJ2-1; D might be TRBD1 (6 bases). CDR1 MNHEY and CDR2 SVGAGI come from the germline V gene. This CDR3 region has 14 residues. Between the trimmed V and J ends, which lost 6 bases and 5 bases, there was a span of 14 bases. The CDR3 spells CASRTRTANNEQFF. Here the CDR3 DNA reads TGTGCCAGCAGAACCCGGACAGCAAACAATGAGCAGTTCTTC.

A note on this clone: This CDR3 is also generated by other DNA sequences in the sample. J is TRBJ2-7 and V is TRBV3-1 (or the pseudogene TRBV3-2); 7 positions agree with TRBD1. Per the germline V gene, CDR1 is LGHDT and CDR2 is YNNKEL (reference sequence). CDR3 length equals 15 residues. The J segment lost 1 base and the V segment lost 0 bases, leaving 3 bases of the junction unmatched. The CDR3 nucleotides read TGTGCCAGCAGCCAAGATTGGACAGGTTCCTACGAGCAGTACTTC. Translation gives CASSQDWTGSYEQYF.

The CDR3 protein is CASSLSAWDRGRGINNEQFF. Here the CDR3 DNA reads TGTGCCAGCAGTTTATCAGCGTGGGACAGGGGGCGTGGGATCAACAATGAGCAGTTCTTC. This chain uses TRBV27 with TRBJ2-1; 12 nucleotides match TRBD1. Germline assignment: CDR1 MNHEY and CDR2 SMNVEV (reference sequence). Trimming took 0 bases from V and 5 from J; bases not matched to a gene: 14. The CDR3 is 20 residues long.

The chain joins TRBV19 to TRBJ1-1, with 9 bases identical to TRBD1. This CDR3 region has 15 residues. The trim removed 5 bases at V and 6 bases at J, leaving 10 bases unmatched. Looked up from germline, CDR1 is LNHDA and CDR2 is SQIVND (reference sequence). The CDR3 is CASSSPGQGSAEAFF. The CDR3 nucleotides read TGTGCCAGTAGTTCCCCGGGACAGGGTTCTGCTGAAGCTTTCTTT.

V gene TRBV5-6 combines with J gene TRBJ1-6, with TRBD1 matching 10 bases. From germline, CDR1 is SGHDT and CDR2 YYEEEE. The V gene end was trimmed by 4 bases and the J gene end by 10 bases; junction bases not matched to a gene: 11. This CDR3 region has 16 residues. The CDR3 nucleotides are TGTGCCAGCAGCCGTGACAGGGGGCGCTGGGAGTCACCCCTCCACTTT. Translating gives CASSRDRGRWESPLHF. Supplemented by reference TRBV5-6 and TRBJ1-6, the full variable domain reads DAGVTQSPTHLIKTRGQQVTLRCSPKSGHDTVSWYQQALGQGPQFIFQYYEEEERQRGNFPDRFSGHQFPNYSSELNVNALLLGDSALYLCASSRDRGRWESPLHFGNGTRLTVT.

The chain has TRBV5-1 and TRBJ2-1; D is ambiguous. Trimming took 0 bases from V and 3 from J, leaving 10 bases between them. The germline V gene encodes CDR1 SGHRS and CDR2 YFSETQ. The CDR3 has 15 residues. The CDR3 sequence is CASSLDISDYNEQFF. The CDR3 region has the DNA TGCGCCAGCAGCTTGGATATCAGTGACTACAATGAGCAGTTCTTC.

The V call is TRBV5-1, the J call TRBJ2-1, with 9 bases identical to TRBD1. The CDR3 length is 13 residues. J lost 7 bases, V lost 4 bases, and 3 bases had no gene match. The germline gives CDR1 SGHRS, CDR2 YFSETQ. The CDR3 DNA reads TGCGCCAGCAGCACGGGACAGGGAAATGAGCAGTTCTTC. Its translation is CASSTGQGNEQFF.

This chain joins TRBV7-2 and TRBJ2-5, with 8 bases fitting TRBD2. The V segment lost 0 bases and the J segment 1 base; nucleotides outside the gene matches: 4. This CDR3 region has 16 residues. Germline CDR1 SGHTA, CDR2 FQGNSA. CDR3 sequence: CASSLASGTSQETQYF. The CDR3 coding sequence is TGTGCCAGCAGCTTAGCGTCCGGGACTAGCCAAGAGACCCAGTACTTC.

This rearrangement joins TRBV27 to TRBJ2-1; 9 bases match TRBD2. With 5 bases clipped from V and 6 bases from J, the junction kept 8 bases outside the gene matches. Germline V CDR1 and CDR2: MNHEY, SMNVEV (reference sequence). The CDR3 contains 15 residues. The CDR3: CASSVIAGDFNEQFF. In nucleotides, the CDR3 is TGTGCCAGCAGTGTGATAGCGGGAGACTTCAATGAGCAGTTCTTC.

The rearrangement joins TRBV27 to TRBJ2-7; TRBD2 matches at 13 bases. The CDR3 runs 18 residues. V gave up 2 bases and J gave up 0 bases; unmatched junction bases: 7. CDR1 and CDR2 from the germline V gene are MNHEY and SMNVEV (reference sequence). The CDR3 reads CASSLKRTSGSLSYEQYF. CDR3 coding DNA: TGTGCCAGCAGTTTAAAACGGACTAGCGGGAGCCTCTCCTACGAGCAGTACTTC.

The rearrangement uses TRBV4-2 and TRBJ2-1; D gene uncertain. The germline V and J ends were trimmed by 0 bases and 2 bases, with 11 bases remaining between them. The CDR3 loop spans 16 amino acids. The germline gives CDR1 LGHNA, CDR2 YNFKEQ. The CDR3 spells CASSQERGDPYNEQFF. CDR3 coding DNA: TGTGCCAGCAGCCAAGAACGAGGAGACCCCTACAATGAGCAGTTCTTC.

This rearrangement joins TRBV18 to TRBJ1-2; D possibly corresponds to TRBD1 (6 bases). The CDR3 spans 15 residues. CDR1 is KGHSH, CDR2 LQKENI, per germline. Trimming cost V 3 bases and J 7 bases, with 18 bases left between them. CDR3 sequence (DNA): TGTGCCAGCTCACCTATGACAGGACAAAACCGTGGCTACACCTTC. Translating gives CASSPMTGQNRGYTF.

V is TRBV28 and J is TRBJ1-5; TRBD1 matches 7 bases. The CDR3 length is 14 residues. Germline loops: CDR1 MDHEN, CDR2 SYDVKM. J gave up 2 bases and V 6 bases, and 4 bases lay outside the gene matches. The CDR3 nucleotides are TGTGCCAGCAGGAGGGGGCAGGGCAATCAGCCCCAGCATTTT. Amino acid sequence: CASRRGQGNQPQHF.

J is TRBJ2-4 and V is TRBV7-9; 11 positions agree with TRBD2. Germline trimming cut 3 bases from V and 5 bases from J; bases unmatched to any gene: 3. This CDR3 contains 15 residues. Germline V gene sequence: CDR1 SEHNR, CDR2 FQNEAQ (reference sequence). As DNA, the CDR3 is TGTGCCAGCAGCTTCCCGGGACTAGCGGAAAACATTCAGTACTTC. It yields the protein CASSFPGLAENIQYF. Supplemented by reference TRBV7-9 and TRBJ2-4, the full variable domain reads DTGVSQNPRHKITKRGQNVTFRCDPISEHNRLYWYRQTLGQGPEFLTYFQNEAQLEKSRLLSDRFSAERPKGSFSTLEIQRTEQGDSAMYLCASSFPGLAENIQYFGAGTRLSVL.

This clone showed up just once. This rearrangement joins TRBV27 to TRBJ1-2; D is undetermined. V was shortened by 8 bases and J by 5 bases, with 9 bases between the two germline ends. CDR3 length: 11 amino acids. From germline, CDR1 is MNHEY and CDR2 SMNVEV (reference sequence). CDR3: CASGTVYGYTF. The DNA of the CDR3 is TGTGCCAGCGGCACAGTGTATGGCTACACCTTC.

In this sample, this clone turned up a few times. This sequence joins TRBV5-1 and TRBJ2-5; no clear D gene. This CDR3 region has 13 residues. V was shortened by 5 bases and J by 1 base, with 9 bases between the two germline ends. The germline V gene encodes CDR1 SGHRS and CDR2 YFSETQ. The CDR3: CASRWQPQETQYF. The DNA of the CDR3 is TGCGCCAGCAGGTGGCAACCCCAAGAGACCCAGTACTTC.